The 9 T cell receptor beta chains in this list originate from one sample, sequenced in a study of cytomegalovirus exposure and HLA in healthy donors. Primers included in the PCR were 60 Vbeta and 13 Jbeta primers. Produced via immunoSEQ multiplex PCR; TCRdb's table is partial and in-frame only. The profile shows about 100,000 clones, about 83% of them singletons. The sequenced sample consisted of PBMCs. These receptor sequences come from a female donor in good health and CMV-seropositive.

This chain joins TRBV18 and TRBJ1-1; 7 bases map to TRBD1. Germline trimming cut 3 bases from V and 7 bases from J; bases unmatched to any gene: 11. The length of the CDR3 is 15 residues. Looked up from germline, CDR1 is KGHSH and CDR2 is LQKENI. The DNA of the CDR3 is TGTGCCAGCTCACCGAGGCAGGGGGTTTCTTTTGAAGCTTTCTTT. Encoded protein: CASSPRQGVSFEAFF.

The CDR3 bases are TGTGCCAGCAGTCCAGCAGGGAACTATGGCTACACCTTC. Translation: CASSPAGNYGYTF. The V gene is TRBV28, the J gene TRBJ1-2, with D perhaps matching TRBD1 (5 bases). V shed 5 bases and J shed 2 bases, with 9 bases lying between them. The CDR3 has 13 amino acids. The germline V gene has CDR1 MDHEN and CDR2 SYDVKM.

The V call is TRBV25-1, the J call TRBJ1-4, with D perhaps TRBD1 (6 bases). The CDR3 consists of 14 residues. Looked up from germline, CDR1 is MGHDK and CDR2 is SYGVNS. Deletions cut 6 bases from V and 5 bases from J, with 13 bases between. For the CDR3, the DNA is TGTGCCAGCAGCCTCGGGGGGGGCAATGAAAAACTGTTTTTT. The encoded protein is CASSLGGGNEKLFF.

The CDR3 is CASSEQGKRNTIYF. The CDR3, as DNA: TGTGCCAGCAGCGAACAGGGAAAAAGAAACACCATATATTTT. The J gene is TRBJ1-3, the V gene TRBV27, with D tentatively TRBD1 (6 bases). Trimming left V 6 bases short and J 5 bases short, with 14 bases between. The CDR3 runs to 14 residues. Germline values: CDR1 MNHEY, CDR2 SMNVEV (reference sequence).

The CDR3 sequence: CASSLGQNTGELFF. DNA for the CDR3: TGTGCCAGCAGCTTGGGACAGAACACCGGGGAGCTGTTTTTT. This rearrangement joins TRBV5-8 to TRBJ2-2; D is ambiguous. Germline V gene lookup returns CDR1 SGHTS and CDR2 YDEGEE. The ends were cut back, 0 bases at V and 1 base at J, with 4 bases in the middle. The CDR3 has 14 amino acids.

The chain combines TRBV5-8 with TRBJ2-5; 7 nucleotides agree with TRBD1. Germline V gives CDR1 SGHTS, CDR2 YDEGEE. The CDR3 extends over 13 amino acids. V was clipped by 4 bases and J by 2 bases; unmatched bases: 2. Here the CDR3 DNA reads TGTGCCAGCAGCCCGGGACAGCAAGAGACCCAGTACTTC. Its translation: CASSPGQQETQYF.

The chain uses TRBV11-1 and TRBJ2-1; TRBD2 agrees at 13 bases. Germline loops: CDR1 SGHAT, CDR2 FQDESV (reference sequence). There are 18 residues in the CDR3. Trimming cost V 5 bases and J 0 bases; bases outside gene matches: 7. In DNA, the CDR3 is TGTGCCAGCAGCCGTCGACTAGCGGGAGGTCTCTCCTACAATGAGCAGTTCTTC. It translates to CASSRRLAGGLSYNEQFF.

The chain links TRBV4-1 to TRBJ2-1; 9 bases are shared with TRBD2. Trimming at V came to 3 bases and at J to 0 bases, leaving 6 bases not matched to a gene. The CDR3 extends over 17 amino acids. Per germline, CDR1 MGHRA and CDR2 YSYEKL. CDR3 sequence reads: CASSHELSGSSYNEQFF. CDR3 DNA sequence: TGCGCCAGCAGCCATGAACTTAGCGGGAGCTCCTACAATGAGCAGTTCTTC.

This sequence joins TRBV27 and TRBJ2-7; 7 bases match TRBD1. This CDR3 comprises 18 residues. Germline values: CDR1 MNHEY, CDR2 SMNVEV (reference sequence). V was clipped by 4 bases and J by 2 bases; unmatched bases: 17. The DNA for the CDR3 is TGTGCCAGCAGTTCACGCGGCCTCCGGGACAGAGTACCCTACGAGCAGTACTTC. Translated: CASSSRGLRDRVPYEQYF.